A single sample is the source of the 19 T cell receptor beta chains below, sequenced in a study of cytomegalovirus exposure and HLA in healthy donors. Primers for the PCR totalled 60 Vbeta and 13 Jbeta. Clones were sequenced by immunoSEQ multiplex PCR, and TCRdb holds only the in-frame ones, with some missing. The data hold about 76,000 clones, with approximately 80% observed a single time. The specimen sequenced was PBMCs. Every receptor here comes from a middle-aged woman in good health and CMV-seropositive.

Turning to this clone: The same CDR3 is also encoded by other DNA sequences in this sample. The V gene is TRBV2, the J gene TRBJ2-7, with D uncertain. Germline assignment: CDR1 SNHLY and CDR2 FYNNEI. This CDR3 has 12 amino acids. V shed 8 bases and J shed 1 base, with 9 bases lying between them. CDR3 DNA: TGTGCCAGCTCTGAACAGTCCTACGAGCAGTACTTC. Translating it yields CASSEQSYEQYF. Looking up the rest from reference TRBV2 and TRBJ2-7 gives the full variable domain: EPEVTQTPSHQVTQMGQEVILRCVPISNHLYFYWYRQILGQKVEFLVSFYNNEISEKSEIFDDQFSVERPDGSNFTLKIRSTKLEDSAMYFCASSEQSYEQYFGPGTRLTVT.

V and J are TRBV27 and TRBJ1-3; 7 bases are shared with TRBD1. This CDR3 is 18 amino acids long. Germline V gene lookup returns CDR1 MNHEY and CDR2 SMNVEV (reference sequence). J was trimmed by 3 bases and V by 5 bases; bases with no gene match: 16. The CDR3 DNA is TGTGCCAGCAGTGAGCAGGAGCAGGGGGTTCGGGTTGGAAACACCATATATTTT. Protein product: CASSEQEQGVRVGNTIYF.

The rearrangement links TRBV21-1 to TRBJ1-1; TRBD1 is the table's D call and was not checked against the DNA. TRBV21-1 has pseudogene status. There are 17 residues in the CDR3. DNA for the CDR3: TGTGCCAGCAGCAAAGTACGGGACAGGGGGCGGATGACTGAAGCTTTCTTT. Residues: CASSKVRDRGRMTEAFF.

The rearrangement uses TRBV6-1 and TRBJ2-7; TRBD1 matches 7 bases. This CDR3 is built from 15 residues. Germline CDR1 MNHNS, CDR2 SASEGT. V trimming: 2 bases; J trimming: 3 bases; junction bases outside the gene matches: 7. The CDR3 region is CASSEPGQVYYEQYF. In DNA, the CDR3 is TGTGCCAGCAGTGAACCTGGACAGGTGTACTACGAGCAGTACTTC.

The chain links TRBV5-1 to TRBJ2-5; TRBD1 might be the D (6 bases). Germline CDR1 is SGHRS and CDR2 is YFSETQ. The CDR3 totals 14 residues. The germline V and J ends were trimmed by 3 bases and 1 base, with 10 bases remaining between them. CDR3 nucleotide sequence: TGCGCCAGCAGCTACGGACAGAGCCAAGAGACCCAGTACTTC. Translated, it gives CASSYGQSQETQYF.

V gene TRBV7-2 combines with J gene TRBJ2-7; possibly TRBD1 for D (6 bases). Germline CDR1 is SGHTA and CDR2 is FQGNSA. Trimming pared 5 bases from V and 6 bases from J, leaving 11 bases between. The CDR3 runs 12 residues. The CDR3 bases are TGTGCCAGCAGCCCGGACAGAGGCGAGCAGTACTTC. Its protein is CASSPDRGEQYF.

The chain has TRBV7-9 and TRBJ2-6, with D hard to call. The CDR3 consists of 14 residues. Germline V gene lookup returns CDR1 SEHNR and CDR2 FQNEAQ (reference sequence). V was trimmed by 5 bases and J by 5 bases, leaving 10 bases between them. This CDR3 reads CASSPSRRANVLTF. CDR3 nucleotides: TGTGCCAGCAGCCCGTCGCGTCGGGCCAACGTCCTGACTTTC.

V usage is TRBV27 and J usage is TRBJ2-3; D may be TRBD2 (5 bases). The CDR3 length is 15 residues. The germline gives CDR1 MNHEY, CDR2 SMNVEV (reference sequence). V lost 4 bases, J lost 1 base, and 12 bases lay in between. CDR3 sequence (DNA): TGTGCCAGCAGTTACTACGGACTGGGCACAGATACGCAGTATTTT. It translates to CASSYYGLGTDTQYF.

V usage is TRBV5-8 and J usage is TRBJ2-1; TRBD1 is a possible D gene (5 bases). Trimming pared 4 bases from V and 0 bases from J, leaving 11 bases between. The CDR3 loop spans 15 amino acids. Germline V lookup: CDR1 SGHTS, CDR2 YDEGEE. The CDR3 DNA reads as TGTGCCAGCAGCCGCGGACAAAGCTCCTACAATGAGCAGTTCTTC. Translation gives CASSRGQSSYNEQFF.

This clone was detected only a few times. The rearrangement links TRBV6-5 to TRBJ1-6; D possibly corresponds to TRBD1 (5 bases). CDR3 length: 14 residues. Germline V lookup: CDR1 MNHEY, CDR2 SVGAGI. V was cut by 5 bases and J by 7 bases, with 12 bases left in between. The CDR3 DNA follows: TGTGCCAGCAGTCCCGACAGCGAGAATTCACCCCTCCACTTT. Translation gives CASSPDSENSPLHF.

The chain has TRBV6-1 and TRBJ2-3; 8 bases fit TRBD2. This CDR3 has 14 residues. After removal of 7 bases from V and 4 bases from J, the junction contained 7 bases not matched to a gene. Germline V gene sequence: CDR1 MNHNS, CDR2 SASEGT. CDR3 nucleotide sequence: TGTGCCAGCACCCCCGGACTAGCTTCAGATACGCAGTATTTT. Translated, it gives CASTPGLASDTQYF.

The V and J genes are TRBV6-1 and TRBJ2-2; D perhaps matches TRBD1 (6 bases). Per the germline V gene, CDR1 is MNHNS and CDR2 is SASEGT. V was cut by 3 bases and J by 5 bases, with 10 bases left in between. The CDR3 consists of 14 residues. Written as DNA, the CDR3 is TGTGCCAGCAGTGAGAAGACAGGAACCGGGGAGCTGTTTTTT. It encodes CASSEKTGTGELFF.

About this clone: At the DNA level, this CDR3 is encoded by other sequences in the same sample as well. The chain joins TRBV5-4 to TRBJ2-2, with D possibly TRBD2 on 6 matching bases. The germline V gene encodes CDR1 SGHNT and CDR2 YYREEE (reference sequence). The CDR3 is 15 residues long. Deletions cut 0 bases from V and 4 bases from J, with 10 bases between. The CDR3 coding sequence is TGTGCCAGCAGCTTGGCGGGGGAGATCACCGGGGAGCTGTTTTTT. Residues: CASSLAGEITGELFF.

The J gene is TRBJ2-1, the V gene TRBV10-3; 8 nucleotides match TRBD2. V lost 3 bases and J lost 6; bases outside the gene matches: 4. CDR1 is ENHRY, CDR2 SYGVKD, per germline. The CDR3 loop spans 14 amino acids. CDR3 coding DNA: TGTGCCATCAGTGACCTAGCGGGCCGCAATGAGCAGTTCTTC. Translation gives CAISDLAGRNEQFF.

The chain uses TRBV19 and TRBJ2-1; TRBD1 agrees at 10 bases. The V segment lost 10 bases and the J segment 3 bases; nucleotides outside the gene matches: 6. CDR1 is LNHDA and CDR2 is SQIVND in the germline V gene (reference sequence). The CDR3 totals 14 residues. Here the CDR3 reads CATRDRGRYNEQFF. For the CDR3, the DNA is TGTGCCACCCGGGACAGGGGACGCTACAATGAGCAGTTCTTC.

V is TRBV27 and J is TRBJ1-4, with 7 bases matching TRBD1. V shed 8 bases, J shed 11 bases, and the junction held 14 bases outside the gene matches. The CDR3 runs 14 residues. In germline, CDR1 is MNHEY, CDR2 SMNVEV (reference sequence). In nucleotides, the CDR3 is TGTGCCAGCGCCGAGGGGGCAGCCACGAGGAAACTGTTTTTT. It yields the protein CASAEGAATRKLFF. Full variable domain (outside the CDR3, taken from reference TRBV27 and TRBJ1-4): EAQVTQNPRYLITVTGKKLTVTCSQNMNHEYMSWYRQDPGLGLRQIYYSMNVEVTDKGDVPEGYKVSRKEKRNFPLILESPSPNQTSLYFCASAEGAATRKLFFGSGTQLSVL.

J is TRBJ1-4 and V is TRBV18; 10 nucleotides agree with TRBD1. CDR1 and CDR2 (germline): KGHSH, LQKENI. The junction had 7 bases not matched to a gene; V was cut back by 1 base and J by 8 bases. The CDR3 extends over 16 amino acids. The CDR3: CASSPRVGTGDEKLFF. The CDR3 nucleotides are TGTGCCAGCTCACCACGGGTCGGGACAGGGGACGAAAAACTGTTTTTT.

This clone was counted a single time. The chain links TRBV7-2 to TRBJ2-3; perhaps TRBD2 as D (5 bases). Germline V gene data show CDR1 as SGHTA and CDR2 as FQGNSA. V shed 1 base and J shed 6 bases, with 11 bases lying between them. This CDR3 is 14 amino acids long. Here the CDR3 reads CASSLVRGSDTQYF. DNA for the CDR3: TGTGCCAGCAGCTTAGTTAGAGGGTCGGATACGCAGTATTTT. Complete variable domain (other parts from reference TRBV7-2 and TRBJ2-3): GAGVSQSPSNKVTEKGKDVELRCDPISGHTALYWYRQSLGQGLEFLIYFQGNSAPDKSGLPSDRFSAERTGGSVSTLTIQRTQQEDSAVYLCASSLVRGSDTQYFGPGTRLTVL.

The CDR3 reads CARSRDRVTPQHF. Here the CDR3 DNA reads TGTGCCAGAAGCAGGGACAGGGTGACGCCCCAGCATTTT. V is TRBV5-3 and J is TRBJ1-5; TRBD1 aligns across 9 bases. TRBV5-3 is identified as an open reading frame with a role that is uncertain. V was pared by 4 bases and J by 9 bases, with 5 bases of the junction left unmatched. The CDR3 has 13 amino acids.